This T cell receptor beta chain was recovered during a study of blood T cell repertoires in COVID-19. Study-level information: The origin of the acute and convalescent COVID-19 samples was the United States, Italy and Spain. T cells, B-cell-depleted T cells, or PBMCs provided the cDNA or gDNA that served as material.

Germline V gives CDR1 SEHNR, CDR2 FQNEAQ (reference sequence). V dropped 4 bases and J dropped 1; count of bases not matched to a gene: 3. The CDR3 length is 17 residues. Original data processing: From reference gene primer amplification, estimates of nucleated cell counts were derived. Profiled with immunoSEQ multiplex PCR; TCRdb holds only in-frame clones, not every one. V and J calls and clone size are given by that table; D and trimming were obtained from the DNA. The sample consists of hundreds of thousands of clones, 75% to 90% of them appearing once. The genes are TRBV7-9 and TRBJ2-5; 16 bases fit TRBD2. The sample taken for sequencing was peripheral blood. The sequence was collected from a woman aged 18-30 years with acute or convalescent COVID-19. The CDR3 DNA is TGTGCCAGCAGCTCCGGGACTAGCGGGGGGGGCCAAGAGACCCAGTACTTC. It codes for CASSSGTSGGGQETQYF.